Each of the 13 T cell receptor beta chains below was sequenced from the same sample in a study of T cells in localized non-small cell lung cancer. Clones were read by immunoSEQ multiplex PCR, and TCRdb kept only the in-frame ones, dropping some. The sample has about 24,000 clones; about 80% are singletons. The specimen comprised PBMCs, sampled before any cancer treatment. The receptors originated from a man aged 35-75 years with stage II lung adenocarcinoma.

The V gene is TRBV27, the J gene TRBJ1-1, with unresolved D. Germline values: CDR1 MNHEY, CDR2 SMNVEV (reference sequence). This CDR3 spans 15 amino acids. V was pared by 0 bases and J by 0 bases, with 8 bases between. The CDR3 sequence: CASSLSPAMNTEAFF. CDR3 sequence (DNA): TGTGCCAGCAGTTTATCGCCAGCAATGAACACTGAAGCTTTCTTT.

The rearrangement links TRBV7-2 to TRBJ2-1; 10 bases agree with TRBD2. The CDR3 has 14 amino acids. Germline trimming cut 3 bases from V and 5 bases from J; bases unmatched to any gene: 1. CDR1 SGHTA and CDR2 FQGNSA come from the germline V gene. CDR3 nucleotide sequence: TGTGCCAGCAGCTTCGGACTAGCGGACAATGAGCAGTTCTTC. Its translation: CASSFGLADNEQFF.

The chain is built from TRBV19 and TRBJ1-6, with D possibly TRBD1 on 6 matching bases. V was shortened by 4 bases and J by 5 bases, with 12 bases between the two germline ends. CDR3 length: 15 residues. Germline V gene data show CDR1 as LNHDA and CDR2 as SQIVND (reference sequence). The CDR3 nucleotides are TGTGCCAGTAGTACCCTGGACAGAGATAATTCACCCCTCCACTTT. It is translated as CASSTLDRDNSPLHF.

This chain uses TRBV2 with TRBJ2-1, with a possible D match to TRBD2 (6 bases). The CDR3 extends over 15 amino acids. V lost 7 bases to trimming and J lost 5 bases, with 18 bases between them. Germline loops: CDR1 SNHLY, CDR2 FYNNEI. The DNA for the CDR3 is TGTGCCAGCAATCCCCAGGGACTCGTACACAATGAGCAGTTCTTC. This codes for CASNPQGLVHNEQFF.

This chain uses TRBV6-9 with TRBJ2-1; 11 nucleotides line up with TRBD2. The ends lost 7 bases at V and 5 bases at J; junction bases unmatched: 7. The CDR3 contains 15 residues. Germline CDR1 reads MNHGY; CDR2 reads SVAAGI. The chain's CDR3 is CASMRTSGSNNEQFF. Here the CDR3 DNA reads TGTGCCAGCATGAGGACTAGCGGGTCAAACAATGAGCAGTTCTTC.

Concerning this clone itself: A read error may be the cause here, since a much bigger clone is one base away. The chain combines TRBV29-1 with TRBJ1-1; 7 bases fit TRBD1. From germline, CDR1 is SQVTM and CDR2 ANQGSEA. CDR3 length: 12 amino acids. V shed 7 bases and J 12 bases; nucleotides not matched to a gene: 14. CDR3 amino acids: CSGLIGGGLTFF. As DNA, the CDR3 is TGCAGCGGTCTGATAGGGGGCGGTTTAACTTTCTTT.

This clone was counted once. This chain links TRBV14 with TRBJ1-2, with 11 bases fitting TRBD1. The germline gives CDR1 SGHDN, CDR2 FVKESK. V was pared by 0 bases and J by 6 bases, with 6 bases of the junction left unmatched. The CDR3 has 16 amino acids. The DNA for the CDR3 is TGTGCCAGCAGCCAAGAAGGGACAGGGGGATCAGATGGCTACACCTTC. Its protein product is CASSQEGTGGSDGYTF.

The rearrangement uses TRBV5-6 and TRBJ2-4; D gene ambiguous. The V end lost 0 bases, the J end lost 4 bases, and 5 bases lay between the germline ends. Germline V lookup: CDR1 SGHDT, CDR2 YYEEEE. This CDR3 has 13 amino acids. The CDR3 DNA is TGTGCCAGCAGCTTGGGGCTAAAAAACATTCAGTACTTC. Its protein product is CASSLGLKNIQYF. The full variable domain, completed using reference TRBV5-6 and TRBJ2-4, is DAGVTQSPTHLIKTRGQQVTLRCSPKSGHDTVSWYQQALGQGPQFIFQYYEEEERQRGNFPDRFSGHQFPNYSSELNVNALLLGDSALYLCASSLGLKNIQYFGAGTRLSVL.

The V call is TRBV7-9, the J call TRBJ1-2; a weak D match, TRBD1 (5 bases). Trimming left V 3 bases short and J 6 bases short, with 8 bases between. Germline CDR1 and CDR2: SEHNR and FQNEAQ (reference sequence). The CDR3 covers 12 residues. The CDR3 is CASSFQGDGYTF. CDR3 DNA sequence: TGTGCCAGCAGCTTCCAGGGAGATGGCTACACCTTC.

The J gene is TRBJ2-5, the V gene TRBV4-2, with D possibly being TRBD1 or TRBD2 (5 bases each). This CDR3 contains 18 residues. V was trimmed by 1 base and J by 10 bases, leaving 28 bases between them. CDR1 and CDR2 (germline): LGHNA, YNFKEQ. The CDR3 DNA reads as TGTGCCAGCAGCCAAGGGCCCCTCTCTATGGGGGTCCGGTCGAGCCAGTACTTC. Amino acid sequence: CASSQGPLSMGVRSSQYF.

This sequence joins TRBV29-1 and TRBJ1-1, with a tentative D call TRBD1 (5 bases). Trimming pared 4 bases from V and 0 bases from J, leaving 12 bases between. In germline, CDR1 is SQVTM, CDR2 ANQGSEA. There are 14 residues in the CDR3. The CDR3 region is CSVVKADMNTEAFF. The DNA for the CDR3 is TGCAGCGTTGTAAAGGCGGACATGAACACTGAAGCTTTCTTT.

The V call is TRBV30, the J call TRBJ1-2; the D gene is possibly TRBD1 (5 bases). Germline lookup yields CDR1 GTSNPN and CDR2 SVGIG (reference sequence). The CDR3 has 18 residues. With 2 bases removed from V and 0 bases from J, the gap between germline ends came to 22 bases. The CDR3 DNA reads TGTGCCTGGAGTTTACGGGAGGTAACAGGCCTGACTAACTATGGCTACACCTTC. Its protein is CAWSLREVTGLTNYGYTF.

The chain joins TRBV5-1 to TRBJ2-1; D is unresolved. CDR1 and CDR2 (germline): SGHRS, YFSETQ. V gave up 0 bases and J gave up 8 bases, with 9 bases separating them. The CDR3 is 13 amino acids. As DNA, the CDR3 is TGCGCCAGCAGCTTGGGAGGACGGGATGAGCAGTTCTTC. Amino acid sequence: CASSLGGRDEQFF.